This T cell receptor beta chain was captured in a study of monozygotic twins with inflammatory bowel disease. Added by template switching were UMIs that each held a 6-nucleotide sample barcode. For each CDR3 protein, TCRdb gives one entry from its re-call of the 5' RACE reads, without DNA. This table lists 210,000 or so distinct CDR3 sequences. Germline loops: CDR1 MNHEY, CDR2 SVGAGI. The CDR3 runs 15 residues. The rearrangement uses TRBV6-5 and TRBJ1-3; TCRdb indicates TRBD1, and absent DNA this call remains unverified. The sequenced sample was blood. This TCR was recovered from a human donor with ulcerative colitis or Crohn's disease, or a healthy co-twin of an affected twin (not recorded which). CDR3 protein: CASSYLDRAGNTIYF.